The next 21 T cell receptor beta chains were all read from a single sample in a study of blood T cells in healthy people across ages. A J-beta primer mix and a sample-barcoded 5' primer were used in a second PCR of roughly 7 to 12 cycles. TCRdb recomputed calls from the 5' RACE reads with MiXCR, one row per CDR3 protein. The sample records about 1,400,000 distinct CDR3 sequences, around 59% being singletons. Sequencing was carried out using blood. These receptors all come from a man between 18 and 29 years old in good health.

The chain has TRBV12-3 or TRBV12-4 and TRBJ1-6; perhaps TRBD1 as D (6 bases). This CDR3 region has 15 residues. The V end lost 2 bases, the J end lost 7 bases, and 12 bases lay between the germline ends. CDR3 loop: CASSLSRGRNSPLHF. The CDR3 DNA sequence: TGTGCCAGCAGTTTAAGCAGGGGTAGGAATTCACCCCTCCACTTT.

In its sample, this clonotype was seen a few times. At one boundary the junction diverges from the germline segment, which might be a read error. The rearrangement links TRBV4-2 to TRBJ2-7; D possibly corresponds to TRBD1 (6 bases). The CDR3 is 15 residues long. Germline loops: CDR1 LGHNA, CDR2 YNFKEQ. For the CDR3, the DNA is TGTGCCAGCAGCAAAGAAGCTGGGACACCCTACGAGCAGTACTTC. It encodes CASSKEAGTPYEQYF.

The table lists this clonotype with a few counts. V is TRBV12-3 or TRBV12-4 and J is TRBJ1-2; D not certain. This CDR3 is built from 13 residues. Trimming took 5 bases from V and 8 from J, leaving 15 bases between them. CDR3 nucleotide sequence: TGTGCCAGCAGTCAAACTCGAATTTGGGGCTACACCTTC. Its protein is CASSQTRIWGYTF.

V and J are TRBV27 and TRBJ2-7, with D possibly being TRBD2 (8 bases). CDR1 and CDR2 (germline): MNHEY, SMNVEV (reference sequence). Trimming took 7 bases from V and 4 from J, leaving 17 bases between them. CDR3 length: 14 amino acids. As DNA, the CDR3 is TGTGCCAGCAAAGGAGTAGCGGGACAGTACGAGCAGTACTTC. Its protein product is CASKGVAGQYEQYF.

This clonotype has just a few counts. The rearrangement links TRBV10-3 to TRBJ2-1, with a tentative D call TRBD2 (5 bases). Trimming pared 2 bases from V and 2 bases from J, leaving 10 bases between. Germline CDR1 and CDR2: ENHRY and SYGVKD. This CDR3 comprises 15 residues. Here the CDR3 reads CAISEPGFTYNEQFF. The CDR3 nucleotides read TGTGCCATCAGTGAGCCGGGATTTACCTACAATGAGCAGTTCTTC.

CDR3 DNA sequence: TGCAGCGTCCGACCGGGACAGGAGTCCTACGAGCAGTACTTC. Translating gives CSVRPGQESYEQYF. The gene calls are TRBV29-1 and TRBJ2-7; 8 nucleotides line up with TRBD1. CDR3 length: 14 amino acids. Germline V CDR1 and CDR2: SQVTM, ANQGSEA. V gave up 6 bases and J gave up 1 base; unmatched junction bases: 8.

V is TRBV25-1 and J is TRBJ2-3; 10 bases are a match to TRBD1. Looked up from germline, CDR1 is MGHDK and CDR2 is SYGVNS. The CDR3 spans 16 residues. Unmatched junction bases numbered 9, after V lost 5 bases and J lost 4 bases. The CDR3, as DNA: TGTGCCAGCAGTCCGGGGACAGGGGTTTTTGCAGATACGCAGTATTTT. Translation gives CASSPGTGVFADTQYF. The variable domain in full, with the rest retrieved from reference TRBV25-1 and TRBJ2-3, is EADIYQTPRYLVIGTGKKITLECSQTMGHDKMYWYQQDPGMELHLIHYSYGVNSTEKGDLSSESTVSRIRTEHFPLTLESARPSHTSQYLCASSPGTGVFADTQYFGPGTRLTVL.

The V and J genes are TRBV7-2 and TRBJ2-3; 7 nucleotides match TRBD2. With 4 bases clipped from V and 6 bases from J, the junction kept 13 bases outside the gene matches. The CDR3 runs to 16 residues. CDR1 and CDR2 (germline): SGHTA, FQGNSA. The DNA of the CDR3 is TGTGCCAGCAGCTCCCGGAGCGGGGCCGCAACGGATACGCAGTATTTT. As protein: CASSSRSGAATDTQYF. Using reference TRBV7-2 and TRBJ2-3 for the parts outside the CDR3, the full variable domain is GAGVSQSPSNKVTEKGKDVELRCDPISGHTALYWYRQSLGQGLEFLIYFQGNSAPDKSGLPSDRFSAERTGGSVSTLTIQRTQQEDSAVYLCASSSRSGAATDTQYFGPGTRLTVL.

Here the CDR3 DNA reads TGTGCCACCCATATCGGGTCAGATAATTCACCCCTCCACTTT. Its translation: CATHIGSDNSPLHF. The rearrangement links TRBV24-1 to TRBJ1-6; D unresolved. The germline V gene encodes CDR1 KGHDR and CDR2 SFDVKD. There are 14 residues in the CDR3. V was shortened by 9 bases and J by 5 bases, with 13 bases between the two germline ends.

This clonotype was found a few times. The chain joins TRBV29-1 to TRBJ2-7, with 12 bases aligning to TRBD1. Germline loops: CDR1 SQVTM, CDR2 ANQGSEA. The CDR3 spans 15 residues. V dropped 5 bases and J dropped 1; count of bases not matched to a gene: 6. The CDR3 here is CSVFGDRGRSYEQYF. Written as DNA, the CDR3 is TGCAGCGTTTTTGGGGACAGGGGGCGATCCTACGAGCAGTACTTC.

V usage is TRBV6-5 and J usage is TRBJ2-3, with D possibly being TRBD2 (5 bases). Trimming removed 0 bases from V and 3 bases from J, with 10 bases in between. The CDR3 totals 15 residues. In germline, CDR1 is MNHEY, CDR2 SVGAGI. As DNA, the CDR3 is TGTGCCAGCAGTTACTCCCGGGGTCCGACAGATACGCAGTATTTT. Translation gives CASSYSRGPTDTQYF.

This clonotype came up a few times. CDR3 DNA: TGTGCCAGCAGTTTAAGGAGCGGGAACACTGAAGCTTTCTTT. This sequence encodes CASSLRSGNTEAFF. V is TRBV12-3 or TRBV12-4 and J is TRBJ1-1; no reliable D call. Trimming took off 2 bases at V and 1 base at J, with 8 bases between the two ends. This CDR3 has 14 amino acids.

The V and J genes are TRBV27 and TRBJ2-7; weak D call: TRBD2 (5 bases). Germline V lookup: CDR1 MNHEY, CDR2 SMNVEV (reference sequence). The CDR3 has 13 amino acids. Trimming removed 11 bases from V and 4 bases from J, with 18 bases in between. This CDR3 is CAVGAAVMYEQYF. The CDR3 nucleotides read TGTGCCGTAGGAGCGGCAGTTATGTACGAGCAGTACTTC.

V is TRBV6-5 and J is TRBJ1-5; 7 nucleotides align to TRBD1. The CDR3 is made up of 14 amino acids. Germline V gene data show CDR1 as MNHEY and CDR2 as SVGAGI. V gave up 5 bases and J gave up 6 bases; unmatched junction bases: 7. The CDR3 coding sequence is TGTGCCAGCAGTCCAACGGGACAGACTCAGCCCCAGCATTTT. This translates into CASSPTGQTQPQHF.

There are many counts of this clonotype. This chain connects TRBV5-6 to TRBJ2-5; D may be TRBD1 or TRBD2 (6 bases each). Germline values: CDR1 SGHDT, CDR2 YYEEEE. The CDR3 loop spans 15 amino acids. Trimming took 3 bases from V and 1 from J, leaving 13 bases between them. The CDR3 sequence: CASSSRGPFQETQYF. The CDR3 nucleotides read TGTGCCAGCAGCTCCCGGGGGCCCTTCCAAGAGACCCAGTACTTC. Full variable domain (rest looked up from reference TRBV5-6 and TRBJ2-5): DAGVTQSPTHLIKTRGQQVTLRCSPKSGHDTVSWYQQALGQGPQFIFQYYEEEERQRGNFPDRFSGHQFPNYSSELNVNALLLGDSALYLCASSSRGPFQETQYFGPGTRLLVL.

CDR3 nucleotide sequence: TGTGCCAGCAGACCAGACGACAGGGACAATGAGCAGTTCTTC. Translating it yields CASRPDDRDNEQFF. The rearrangement uses TRBV7-8 and TRBJ2-1, with 7 bases matching TRBD1. V lost 6 bases and J lost 5; bases outside the gene matches: 7. The CDR3 is 14 residues long. CDR1 and CDR2 (germline): SGHVS, FQNEAQ.

The rearrangement joins TRBV25-1 to TRBJ2-1, with D possibly being TRBD2 (5 bases). V was shortened by 4 bases and J by 2 bases, with 18 bases between the two germline ends. Germline values: CDR1 MGHDK, CDR2 SYGVNS. The CDR3 has 17 amino acids. The CDR3 spells CASSGAGDILTYNEQFF. The DNA of the CDR3 is TGTGCCAGCAGTGGGGCCGGGGATATCTTGACCTACAATGAGCAGTTCTTC.

This clonotype was counted only a few times. This sequence joins TRBV10-3 and TRBJ1-4; D is undetermined. The V end lost 7 bases, the J end lost 3 bases, and 9 bases lay between the germline ends. The CDR3 runs 13 residues. In germline, CDR1 is ENHRY, CDR2 SYGVKD. This CDR3 is CAITPGANEKLFF. DNA of the CDR3: TGTGCCATCACCCCCGGAGCTAATGAAAAACTGTTTTTT.

The chain recombines TRBV28 with TRBJ2-1, with 9 bases identical to TRBD2. The CDR3 loop spans 16 amino acids. V dropped 3 bases and J dropped 4; count of bases not matched to a gene: 7. Germline lookup yields CDR1 MDHEN and CDR2 SYDVKM. The CDR3 region is CASSFSSAGGYNEQFF. In DNA, the CDR3 is TGTGCCAGCAGTTTTTCTTCGGCGGGAGGGTACAATGAGCAGTTCTTC.

V is TRBV6-6 and J is TRBJ2-5; TRBD1 matches at 11 bases. The V and J ends lost 6 bases and 5 bases, in that order; junction bases with no gene match: 8. The length of the CDR3 is 15 residues. CDR1 and CDR2 (germline): MNHNY, SVGAGI (reference sequence). The CDR3 is CASSRGTGGSETQYF. The CDR3 DNA reads TGTGCCAGCAGCCGAGGGACAGGGGGTTCGGAGACCCAGTACTTC.

This chain connects TRBV6-5 to TRBJ2-3; D remains unclear. This CDR3 has 14 residues. CDR1 and CDR2 (germline): MNHEY, SVGAGI. Trimming cost V 6 bases and J 10 bases, with 20 bases left between them. CDR3: CASSREDGSDAQYF. The CDR3 DNA sequence: TGTGCCAGCAGCCGCGAGGACGGCTCGGATGCGCAGTATTTT.